Below are 4 T cell receptor beta chains sequenced from a single sample in a study of cytomegalovirus exposure and HLA in healthy donors. Produced via immunoSEQ multiplex PCR; TCRdb's table is partial and in-frame only. This table holds 80,000 to 95,000 clones, roughly 92% found once. Sequences were obtained from PBMCs. The receptors originated from a woman aged 25 to 39 in good health and CMV-seropositive.

The CDR3 DNA reads TGTGCCAGCACCCTTAGGGGGACAGGGGGCTCTAGCACAGATACGCAGTATTTT. Translated: CASTLRGTGGSSTDTQYF. The chain joins TRBV28 to TRBJ2-3; 12 positions match TRBD1. J was trimmed by 0 bases and V by 7 bases; bases with no gene match: 11. The CDR3 runs 18 residues. In germline, CDR1 is MDHEN, CDR2 SYDVKM.

The chain recombines TRBV10-3 with TRBJ2-1; 11 bases align to TRBD2. The CDR3 is 20 amino acids. CDR1 is ENHRY and CDR2 is SYGVKD in the germline V gene. The trim removed 3 bases at V and 1 base at J, leaving 14 bases unmatched. CDR3 in amino acids: CAISDSAGSGRAGSYNEQFF. Here the CDR3 DNA reads TGTGCCATCAGTGACTCTGCAGGTAGCGGGAGGGCGGGTTCCTACAATGAGCAGTTCTTC.

The V gene is TRBV5-5, the J gene TRBJ1-5; D perhaps matches TRBD1 (5 bases). Trimming cost V 3 bases and J 6 bases, with 13 bases left between them. This CDR3 is 14 amino acids long. Germline values: CDR1 SGHKS, CDR2 YYEKEE (reference sequence). CDR3 region: CASSYMQGTQPQHF. DNA for the CDR3: TGTGCCAGCAGCTACATGCAGGGTACTCAGCCCCAGCATTTT. Complete variable domain (other parts from reference TRBV5-5 and TRBJ1-5): DAGVTQSPTHLIKTRGQQVTLRCSPISGHKSVSWYQQVLGQGPQFIFQYYEKEERGRGNFPDRFSARQFPNYSSELNVNALLLGDSALYLCASSYMQGTQPQHFGDGTRLSIL.

This sequence joins TRBV28 and TRBJ2-1, with a weak D call TRBD2 (6 bases). CDR1 and CDR2 (germline): MDHEN, SYDVKM. The V end lost 1 base, the J end lost 10 bases, and 11 bases lay between the germline ends. The CDR3 length is 13 residues. The CDR3 loop is CASSLSDYQEQFF. In DNA form, the CDR3 reads TGTGCCAGCAGTTTATCGGACTATCAGGAGCAGTTCTTC.